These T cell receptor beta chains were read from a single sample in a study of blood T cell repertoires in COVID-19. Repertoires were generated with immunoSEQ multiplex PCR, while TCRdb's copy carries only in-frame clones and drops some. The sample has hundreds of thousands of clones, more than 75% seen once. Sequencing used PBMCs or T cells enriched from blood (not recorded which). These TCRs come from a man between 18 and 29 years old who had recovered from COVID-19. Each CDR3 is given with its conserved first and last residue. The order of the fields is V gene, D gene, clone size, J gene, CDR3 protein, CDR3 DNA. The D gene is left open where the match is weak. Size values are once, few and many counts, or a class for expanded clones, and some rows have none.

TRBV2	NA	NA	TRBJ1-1	CASNDQPGDTEAFF	TGTGCCAGCAACGACCAACCCGGGGACACTGAAGCTTTCTTT
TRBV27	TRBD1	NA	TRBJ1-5	CASSLRGTGEGSQPQHF	TGTGCCAGCAGTTTACGTGGGACAGGGGAAGGGAGTCAGCCCCAGCATTTT
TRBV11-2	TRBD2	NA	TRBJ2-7	CASSSLRVTSGGYEQYF	TGTGCCAGCAGCTCCCTAAGGGTGACTAGCGGGGGATACGAGCAGTACTTC
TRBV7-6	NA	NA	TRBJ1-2	CASSLEQFGANYGYTF	TGTGCCAGCAGCTTAGAACAATTCGGGGCTAACTATGGCTACACCTTC
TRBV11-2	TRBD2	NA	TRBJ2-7	CASSLDLWREGHYEQYF	TGTGCCAGCAGCTTAGATCTTTGGCGGGAGGGCCACTACGAGCAGTACTTC
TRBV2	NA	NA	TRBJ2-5	CASSNSGGFQETQYF	TGTGCCAGCAGTAATTCGGGCGGGTTCCAAGAGACCCAGTACTTC
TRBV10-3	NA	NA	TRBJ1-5	CAISEGGAGNQPQHF	TGTGCCATCAGCGAGGGGGGGGCTGGCAATCAGCCCCAGCATTTT
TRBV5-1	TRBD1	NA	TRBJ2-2	CASSWTGLNTGELFF	TGCGCCAGCAGCTGGACAGGGCTGAACACCGGGGAGCTGTTTTTT
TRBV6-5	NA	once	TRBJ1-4	CASSYGTDSNEKLFF	TGTGCCAGCAGTTACGGCACGGACAGTAATGAAAAACTGTTTTTT
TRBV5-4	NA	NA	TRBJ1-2	CASSTKTGRGAYGYTF	TGTGCCAGCAGCACCAAAACAGGGCGAGGTGCCTATGGCTACACCTTC
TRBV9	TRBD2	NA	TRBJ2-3	CASSISGRRDTQYF	TGTGCCAGCAGCATAAGCGGGAGGCGGGATACGCAGTATTTT
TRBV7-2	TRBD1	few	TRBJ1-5	CASSTDRGGQPQHF	TGTGCCAGCAGCACGGACAGGGGAGGACAGCCCCAGCATTTT
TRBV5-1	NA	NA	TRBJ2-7	CASSLAAGVGTYEQYF	TGCGCCAGCAGCTTGGCGGCAGGGGTGGGAACCTACGAGCAGTACTTC
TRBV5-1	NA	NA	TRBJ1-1	CASSLEWGREDLNTEAFF	TGCGCCAGCAGCTTGGAATGGGGCAGGGAGGACCTGAACACTGAAGCTTTCTTT
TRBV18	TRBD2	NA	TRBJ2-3	CASSPGSRGSDTQYF	TGTGCCAGCTCACCAGGTTCGCGCGGGAGTGATACGCAGTATTTT
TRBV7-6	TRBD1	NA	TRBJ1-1	CASSRPPGTVNTEAFF	TGTGCCAGCAGCAGGCCCCCCGGGACAGTGAACACTGAAGCTTTCTTT
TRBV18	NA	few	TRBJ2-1	CASSPSAEKSNEQFF	TGTGCCAGCTCACCATCCGCAGAAAAATCCAATGAGCAGTTCTTC
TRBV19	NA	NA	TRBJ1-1	CASSIFQGMNTEAFF	TGTGCCAGTAGTATCTTTCAGGGGATGAACACTGAAGCTTTCTTT
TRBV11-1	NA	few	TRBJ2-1	CASSRGTYNEQFF	TGTGCCAGCAGCCGGGGGACCTACAATGAGCAGTTCTTC
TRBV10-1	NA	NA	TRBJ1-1	CASSEGPEAFF	TGCGCCAGCAGTGAGGGGCCTGAAGCTTTCTTT
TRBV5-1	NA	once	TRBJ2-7	CASSLGSLGAYEQYF	TGCGCCAGCAGCCTCGGGTCGCTCGGGGCCTACGAGCAGTACTTC
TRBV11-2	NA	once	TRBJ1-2	CASSLGTEFYGYTF	TGTGCCAGCAGCTTAGGGACTGAATTCTATGGCTACACCTTC
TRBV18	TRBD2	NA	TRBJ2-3	CASSERLADAWGTDTQYF	TGTGCCAGCTCAGAGAGACTAGCGGACGCCTGGGGCACAGATACGCAGTATTTT
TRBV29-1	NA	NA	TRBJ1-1	CSVEDPRGITEAFF	TGCAGCGTTGAAGATCCCAGGGGAATCACTGAAGCTTTCTTT
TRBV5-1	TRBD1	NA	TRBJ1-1	CASSGTGGSTEAFF	TGCGCCAGCAGCGGAACAGGGGGGAGCACTGAAGCTTTCTTT
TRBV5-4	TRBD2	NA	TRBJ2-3	CASSPVLAGGTDTQYF	TGTGCCAGCAGCCCCGTCCTAGCGGGGGGCACAGATACGCAGTATTTT
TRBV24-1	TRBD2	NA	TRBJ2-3	CATSDLEGLASVVGTDTQYF	TGTGCCACCAGTGATTTGGAGGGACTAGCTTCGGTCGTCGGCACAGATACGCAGTATTTT
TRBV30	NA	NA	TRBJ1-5	CAWSVRGWGDQPQHF	TGTGCCTGGAGTGTTAGGGGGTGGGGCGATCAGCCCCAGCATTTT
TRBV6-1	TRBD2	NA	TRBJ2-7	CASSEPQGLAGWGSYEQYF	TGTGCCAGCAGTGAACCCCAGGGACTAGCGGGGTGGGGGTCCTACGAGCAGTACTTC
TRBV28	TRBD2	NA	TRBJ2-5	CASSLLAGGHRLLETQYF	TGTGCCAGCAGTTTACTAGCGGGAGGGCATCGGTTGTTAGAGACCCAGTACTTC
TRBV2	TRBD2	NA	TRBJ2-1	CASRDLAGEDEQFF	TGTGCCAGCCGTGATTTGGCGGGGGAGGATGAGCAGTTCTTC
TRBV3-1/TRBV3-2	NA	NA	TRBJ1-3	CASTTVSSGNTIYF	TGTGCCAGCACAACAGTGTCCTCTGGAAACACCATATATTTT
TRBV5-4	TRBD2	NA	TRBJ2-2	CASAGSVAGAATGELFF	TGTGCCAGCGCGGGGAGCGTAGCGGGAGCCGCCACCGGGGAGCTGTTTTTT
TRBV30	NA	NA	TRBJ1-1	CAWSSLEGWTEAFF	TGTGCCTGGAGTAGTCTGGAGGGATGGACTGAAGCTTTCTTT
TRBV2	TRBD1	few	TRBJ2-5	CAGGAGGRAETQYF	TGTGCCGGAGGGGCAGGGGGCAGAGCGGAGACCCAGTACTTC
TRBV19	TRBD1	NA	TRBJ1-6	CASSSRDRGPLHF	TGTGCCAGTAGTTCCCGGGACAGGGGTCCCCTCCACTTT
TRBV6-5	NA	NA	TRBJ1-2	CASSEPGAGSYGYTF	TGTGCCAGCAGCGAGCCAGGCGCAGGGTCCTATGGCTACACCTTC
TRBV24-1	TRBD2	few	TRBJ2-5	CATSEGRTSGQETQYF	TGTGCCACCAGTGAAGGAAGGACTAGCGGCCAAGAGACCCAGTACTTC
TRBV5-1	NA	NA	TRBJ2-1	CASSLGGRSASNEQFF	TGCGCCAGCAGCTTGGGTGGCCGAAGCGCTAGCAATGAGCAGTTCTTC
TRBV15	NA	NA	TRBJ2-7	CATSRDSIKQYF	TGTGCCACCAGCAGAGATAGTATAAAGCAGTACTTC
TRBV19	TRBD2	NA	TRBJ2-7	CASGLRGDLGEQYF	TGTGCCAGTGGCCTGCGGGGGGATCTAGGAGAGCAGTACTTC
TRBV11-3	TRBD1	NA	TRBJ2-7	CASSLAGTAYEQYF	TGTGCCAGCAGCTTAGCCGGGACAGCTTACGAGCAGTACTTC
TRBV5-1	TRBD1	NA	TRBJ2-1	CASSPGQGEQFF	TGCGCCAGCAGCCCGGGACAGGGGGAGCAGTTCTTC
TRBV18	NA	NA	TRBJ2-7	CASSPPNITYEQYF	TGTGCCAGCTCACCACCCAACATAACCTACGAGCAGTACTTC
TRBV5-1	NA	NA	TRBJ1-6	CASSLDPGTGNSPLHF	TGCGCCAGCAGCTTGGATCCGGGCACGGGGAATTCACCCCTCCACTTT
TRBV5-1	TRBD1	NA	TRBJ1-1	CASSLTGADTEAFF	TGCGCCAGCAGCCTGACAGGGGCAGACACTGAAGCTTTCTTT
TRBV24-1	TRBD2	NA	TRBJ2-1	CATSEPRTSSNEQFF	TGTGCCACCAGTGAACCCCGGACTAGCTCCAATGAGCAGTTCTTC